The 9 T cell receptor beta chains listed next were all sequenced from one sample in a study of regulatory T cells in long-lasting Graves disease. Time point reported: newly diagnosed GD, antithyroid drugs for less than 3 months. With RNA extracted from PBMCs as input, the TCR library was made. Arm-PCR of CDR3 regions and iRepertoire HTBI primers were the basis on which TCR beta libraries were built. Each CDR3 protein is one row after TCRdb ran MiXCR on the multiplex PCR reads. The profile shows 450,000 to 650,000 distinct CDR3 sequences, 15% to 20% of them singletons. These data were also filed under a second study, of T cells in Graves' hyperthyroidism and ophthalmopathy.

This sample comprised peripheral blood mononuclear cells (PBMCs), obtained at new diagnosis, from a patient treated with antithyroid drugs. The receptors derive from a woman between 40 and 65 years old with Graves disease.

This clonotype was counted many times. The genes are TRBV28 and TRBJ1-1; D not resolved. The CDR3 consists of 14 residues. Germline V gene sequence: CDR1 MDHEN, CDR2 SYDVKM. The V gene lost 10 bases and the J gene lost 4 bases, with 19 bases spanning the gap. The chain's CDR3 is CATLTGFLGTEAFF. CDR3 DNA sequence: TGTGCCACCCTAACGGGGTTTTTGGGCACTGAAGCTTTCTTT.

V and J are TRBV19 and TRBJ1-3; no clear D gene. The CDR3 consists of 11 residues. Trimming stripped 11 bases from V and 0 bases from J, with 5 bases between. Germline CDR1 LNHDA, CDR2 SQIVND (reference sequence). CDR3: CAGNSGNTIYF. CDR3 sequence (DNA): TGTGCCGGCAACTCTGGAAACACCATATATTTT.

This clonotype was recorded many times. V gene TRBV7-2 combines with J gene TRBJ1-1; no definite D call. Germline CDR1 is SGHTA and CDR2 is FQGNSA. The CDR3 is made up of 12 amino acids. V dropped 1 base and J dropped 5 bases, with 5 bases sitting between them. The CDR3 bases are TGTGCCAGCAGCTTAGAGGTTACTGAAGCTTTCTTT. As protein: CASSLEVTEAFF.

This clonotype was recorded a few times. The gene calls are TRBV4-1 and TRBJ2-5; TRBD2 matches 12 bases. Germline V gene sequence: CDR1 MGHRA, CDR2 YSYEKL. Trimming removed 1 base from V and 5 bases from J; junction bases left unmatched: 5. The CDR3 runs to 16 residues. The DNA for the CDR3 is TGCGCCAGCAGCCAAGCCTCTAGCGGGGGGGGGGAGACCCAGTACTTC. This encodes CASSQASSGGGETQYF.

Comments on this clonotype: Possible read error: a much larger clone is one base away. V usage is TRBV11-2 and J usage is TRBJ2-1; D unclear. Germline V gene lookup returns CDR1 SGHAT and CDR2 FQNNGV. CDR3 length: 13 residues. Trimming stripped 1 base from V and 10 bases from J, with 11 bases between. For the CDR3, the DNA is TGTGCCAGCAGCTTAGTGAGGAAGTACGAGCAGTTCTTC. It is translated as CASSLVRKYEQFF.

This clonotype was detected ten times or more. The chain links TRBV11-2 to TRBJ2-1; TRBD2 agrees at 7 bases. Germline CDR1 is SGHAT and CDR2 is FQNNGV. The V and J ends lost 0 bases and 12 bases, in that order; junction bases with no gene match: 11. This CDR3 region has 15 residues. The CDR3 sequence: CASSLDGGGEEGQFF. In nucleotides, the CDR3 is TGTGCCAGCAGCTTAGATGGTGGGGGGGAAGAGGGGCAGTTCTTC.

This clonotype was counted ten times or more. CDR3 bases: TGTGCCAGCAGTCAGAGGCAAGGGAACCGGGGATCTTACGAGCAGTACTTC. Translating it yields CASSQRQGNRGSYEQYF. The chain has TRBV6-1 and TRBJ2-7; D perhaps matches TRBD2 (5 bases). The length of the CDR3 is 17 residues. V was clipped by 5 bases and J by 4 bases, with 24 bases between them. The germline gives CDR1 MNHNS, CDR2 SASEGT.

This clonotype was detected many times. The chain has TRBV11-2 and TRBJ2-5; D gene ambiguous. This CDR3 is built from 13 residues. With 3 bases removed from V and 2 bases from J, the gap between germline ends came to 7 bases. Germline CDR1 reads SGHAT; CDR2 reads FQNNGV. The CDR3 bases are TGTGCCAGCAGCTTGGGGAAACAAGAGACCCAGTACTTC. Encoded protein: CASSLGKQETQYF.

This clonotype was detected a few times. This chain uses TRBV20-1 with TRBJ1-3; tentative D call: TRBD1 (5 bases). V lost 6 bases to trimming and J lost 12 bases, with 24 bases between them. The CDR3 has 14 amino acids. From germline, CDR1 is DFQATT and CDR2 SNEGSKA (reference sequence). CDR3 loop: CSAPRGSGQQIIYF. The CDR3 coding sequence is TGCAGTGCGCCTCGGGGCTCTGGGCAACAAATCATATATTTT.